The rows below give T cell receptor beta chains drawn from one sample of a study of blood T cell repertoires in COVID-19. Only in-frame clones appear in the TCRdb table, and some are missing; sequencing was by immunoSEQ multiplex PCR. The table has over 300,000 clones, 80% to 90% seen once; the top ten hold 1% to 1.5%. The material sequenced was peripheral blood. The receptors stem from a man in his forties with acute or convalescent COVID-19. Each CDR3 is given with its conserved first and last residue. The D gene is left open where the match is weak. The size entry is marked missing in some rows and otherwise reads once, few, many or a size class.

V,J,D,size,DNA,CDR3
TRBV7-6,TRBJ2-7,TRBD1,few,TGTGCCAGCAGCTACGCCCTGCGGGGACAGGGTCCCCACGAGCAGTACTTC,CASSYALRGQGPHEQYF
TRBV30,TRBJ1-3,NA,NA,TGTGCCTGGAGAACAGGCGGTGGAAACACCATATATTTT,CAWRTGGGNTIYF
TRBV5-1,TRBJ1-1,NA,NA,TGCGCCAGCAGCTCTACGGCAGGTTCGAACACTGAAGCTTTCTTT,CASSSTAGSNTEAFF
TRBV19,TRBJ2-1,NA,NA,TGTGCCAGTAAAACGGGGGAAAATACTTACAATGAGCAGTTCTTC,CASKTGENTYNEQFF
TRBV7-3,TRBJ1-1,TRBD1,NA,TGTGCCAGCAGCCGCGGGACAGGGGTCACCCGGGGGACTGAAGCTTTCTTT,CASSRGTGVTRGTEAFF
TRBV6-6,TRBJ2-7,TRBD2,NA,TGTGCCAGCAGTTACGGGTCTAGCGGGGGGTACGAGCAGTACTTC,CASSYGSSGGYEQYF
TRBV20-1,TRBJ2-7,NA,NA,TGCAGTGCTAGCGGGGGTTACGAGCAGTACTTC,CSASGGYEQYF
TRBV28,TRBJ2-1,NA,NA,TGTGCCAGCAGTTTAGGGAGGTTTGATAGGCAGTTCTTC,CASSLGRFDRQFF
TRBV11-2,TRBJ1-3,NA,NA,TGTGCCAGCAGCCCCTGGGCCTCTGGAAACACCATATATTTT,CASSPWASGNTIYF
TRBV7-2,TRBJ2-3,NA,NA,TGTGCCAGCAGCTTCCCCGGGAAGCGGAGGTCCACAGATACGCAGTATTTT,CASSFPGKRRSTDTQYF
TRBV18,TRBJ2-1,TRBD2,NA,TGTGCCAGCTCACCACGCTTGACTAGCGGGAAGAATGAGCAGTTCTTC,CASSPRLTSGKNEQFF
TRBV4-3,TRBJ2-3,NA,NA,TGCGCCAGCAGCCCCACCAACAGCTTCGGCACAGATACGCAGTATTTT,CASSPTNSFGTDTQYF
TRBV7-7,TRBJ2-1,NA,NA,TGTGCTAGCAGCTTAGGGCTAGCATCCGATGAGCAGTTCTTC,CASSLGLASDEQFF
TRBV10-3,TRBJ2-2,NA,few,TGTGCCATCACGAGCGGGAACACCGGGGAGCTGTTTTTT,CAITSGNTGELFF
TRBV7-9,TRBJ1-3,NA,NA,TGTGCCAGCCTAAGCGACGGAAACACCATATATTTT,CASLSDGNTIYF
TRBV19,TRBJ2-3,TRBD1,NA,TGTGCCAGTAGTCTGGTCCGGGACAGGAGCACAGATACGCAGTATTTT,CASSLVRDRSTDTQYF
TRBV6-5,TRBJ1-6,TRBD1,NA,TGTGCCAGCAGAAGAGACAGGGGTGGTTCACCCCTCCACTTT,CASRRDRGGSPLHF
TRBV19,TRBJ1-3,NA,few,TGTGCCAGTAGTGAGGACATACCGCCTGGAAACACCATATATTTT,CASSEDIPPGNTIYF
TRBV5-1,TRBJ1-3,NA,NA,TGCGCCAGCAGCTCTGGGGGGGCAGGATCTGGAAACACCATATATTTT,CASSSGGAGSGNTIYF
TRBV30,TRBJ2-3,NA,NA,TGTGCCTGGAGTGTAAGGGGATACACAGATACGCAGTATTTT,CAWSVRGYTDTQYF
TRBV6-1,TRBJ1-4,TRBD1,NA,TGTGCCAGCAGTGAAGGCGGGACAGGGAATGAAAAACTGTTTTTT,CASSEGGTGNEKLFF
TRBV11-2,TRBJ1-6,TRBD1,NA,TGTGCCAGCAGCTTAGATGGACAGGGAAATTCACCCCTCCACTTT,CASSLDGQGNSPLHF